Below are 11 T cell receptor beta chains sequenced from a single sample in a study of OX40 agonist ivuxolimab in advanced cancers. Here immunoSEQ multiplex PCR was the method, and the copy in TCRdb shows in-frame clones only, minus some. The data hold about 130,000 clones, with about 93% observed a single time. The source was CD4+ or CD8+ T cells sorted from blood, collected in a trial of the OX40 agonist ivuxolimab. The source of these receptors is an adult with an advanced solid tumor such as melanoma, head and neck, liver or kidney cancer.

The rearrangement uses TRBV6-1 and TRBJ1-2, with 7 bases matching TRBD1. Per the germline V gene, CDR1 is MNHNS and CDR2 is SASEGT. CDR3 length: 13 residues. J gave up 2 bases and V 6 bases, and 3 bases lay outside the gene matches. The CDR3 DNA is TGTGCCAGCAGCTTACAGGGGAACTATGGCTACACCTTC. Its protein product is CASSLQGNYGYTF.

This CDR3 is CASSPFPRTGGLAGAQRYEQYF. CDR3 DNA sequence: TGTGCCAGCTCACCATTCCCCCGGACAGGTGGACTAGCGGGAGCCCAAAGGTACGAGCAGTACTTC. The chain has TRBV18 and TRBJ2-7; 13 bases line up with TRBD2. The CDR3 is 22 residues long. Germline V lookup: CDR1 KGHSH, CDR2 LQKENI. The ends lost 2 bases at V and 4 bases at J; junction bases unmatched: 23. The full variable domain, with the rest looked up from reference TRBV18 and TRBJ2-7, is NAGVMQNPRHLVRRRGQEARLRCSPMKGHSHVYWYRQLPEEGLKFMVYLQKENIIDESGMPKERFSAEFPKEGPSILRIQQVVRGDSAAYFCASSPFPRTGGLAGAQRYEQYFGPGTRLTVT.

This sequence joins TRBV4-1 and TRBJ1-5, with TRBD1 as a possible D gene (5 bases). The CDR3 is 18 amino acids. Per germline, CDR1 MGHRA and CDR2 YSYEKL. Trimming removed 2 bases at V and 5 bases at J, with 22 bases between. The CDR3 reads CASSQPKGPGRRDQPQHF. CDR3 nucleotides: TGCGCCAGCAGCCAACCAAAGGGACCAGGGCGACGTGATCAGCCCCAGCATTTT.

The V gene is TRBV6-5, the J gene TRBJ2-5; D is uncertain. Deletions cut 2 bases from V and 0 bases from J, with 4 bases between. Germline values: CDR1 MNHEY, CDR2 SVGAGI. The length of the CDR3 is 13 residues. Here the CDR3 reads CASSYEYQETQYF. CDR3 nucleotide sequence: TGTGCCAGCAGTTACGAGTACCAAGAGACCCAGTACTTC.

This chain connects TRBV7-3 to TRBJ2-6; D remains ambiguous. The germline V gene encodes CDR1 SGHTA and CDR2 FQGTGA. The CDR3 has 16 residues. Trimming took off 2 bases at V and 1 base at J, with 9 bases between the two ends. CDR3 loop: CASSLGWGSGANVLTF. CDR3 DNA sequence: TGTGCCAGCAGCTTAGGGTGGGGTTCTGGGGCCAACGTCCTGACTTTC.

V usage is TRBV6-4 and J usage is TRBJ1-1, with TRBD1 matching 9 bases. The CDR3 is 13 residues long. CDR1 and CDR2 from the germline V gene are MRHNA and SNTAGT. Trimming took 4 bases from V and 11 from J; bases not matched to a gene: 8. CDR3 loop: CASSALQGAIAFF. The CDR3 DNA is TGTGCCAGCAGTGCGTTACAGGGGGCGATTGCTTTCTTT.

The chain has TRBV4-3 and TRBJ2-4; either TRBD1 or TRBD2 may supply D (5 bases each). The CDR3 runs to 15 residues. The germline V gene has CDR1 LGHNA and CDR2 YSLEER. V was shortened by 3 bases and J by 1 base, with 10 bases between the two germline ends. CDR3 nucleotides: TGCGCCAGCAGCCAGTTGGGGACCGCCAAAAACATTCAGTACTTC. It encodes CASSQLGTAKNIQYF.

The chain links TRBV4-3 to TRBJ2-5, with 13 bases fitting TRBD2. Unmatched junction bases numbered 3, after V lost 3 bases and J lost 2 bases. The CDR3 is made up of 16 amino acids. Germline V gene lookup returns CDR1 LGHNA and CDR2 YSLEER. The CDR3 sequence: CASSQGTSGTQETQYF. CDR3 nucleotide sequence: TGCGCCAGCAGCCAGGGGACTAGCGGGACTCAAGAGACCCAGTACTTC.

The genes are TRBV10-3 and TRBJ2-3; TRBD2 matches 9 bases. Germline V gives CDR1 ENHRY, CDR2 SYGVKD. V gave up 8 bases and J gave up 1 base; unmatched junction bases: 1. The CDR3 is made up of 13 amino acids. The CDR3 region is CAIRTSGTDTQYF. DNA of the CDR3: TGTGCCATCCGGACTAGCGGCACAGATACGCAGTATTTT.

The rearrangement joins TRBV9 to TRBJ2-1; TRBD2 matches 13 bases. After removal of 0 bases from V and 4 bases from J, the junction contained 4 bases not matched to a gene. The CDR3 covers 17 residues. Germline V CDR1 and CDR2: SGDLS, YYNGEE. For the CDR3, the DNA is TGTGCCAGCAGCGTAGCCGGGACTAGCGGGACATACAATGAGCAGTTCTTC. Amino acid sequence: CASSVAGTSGTYNEQFF.

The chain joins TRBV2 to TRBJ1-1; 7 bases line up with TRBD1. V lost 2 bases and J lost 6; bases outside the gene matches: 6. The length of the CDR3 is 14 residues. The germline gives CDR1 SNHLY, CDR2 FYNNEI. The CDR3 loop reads CASSESVGGSEAFF. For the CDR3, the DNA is TGTGCCAGCAGTGAATCGGTAGGGGGCTCTGAAGCTTTCTTT.